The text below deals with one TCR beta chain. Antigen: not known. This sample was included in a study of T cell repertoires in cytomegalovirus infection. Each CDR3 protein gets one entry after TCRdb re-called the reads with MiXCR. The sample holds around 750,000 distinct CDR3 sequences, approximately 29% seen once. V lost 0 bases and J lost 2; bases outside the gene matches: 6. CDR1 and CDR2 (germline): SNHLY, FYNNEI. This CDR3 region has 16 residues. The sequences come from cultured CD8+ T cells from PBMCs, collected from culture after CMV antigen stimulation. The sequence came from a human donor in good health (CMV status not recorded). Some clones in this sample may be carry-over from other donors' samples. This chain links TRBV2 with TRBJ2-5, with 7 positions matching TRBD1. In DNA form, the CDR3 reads TGTGCCAGCAGTGAAGCGGAAGGGGGCGGGCAAGAGACCCAGTACTTC. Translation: CASSEAEGGGQETQYF.